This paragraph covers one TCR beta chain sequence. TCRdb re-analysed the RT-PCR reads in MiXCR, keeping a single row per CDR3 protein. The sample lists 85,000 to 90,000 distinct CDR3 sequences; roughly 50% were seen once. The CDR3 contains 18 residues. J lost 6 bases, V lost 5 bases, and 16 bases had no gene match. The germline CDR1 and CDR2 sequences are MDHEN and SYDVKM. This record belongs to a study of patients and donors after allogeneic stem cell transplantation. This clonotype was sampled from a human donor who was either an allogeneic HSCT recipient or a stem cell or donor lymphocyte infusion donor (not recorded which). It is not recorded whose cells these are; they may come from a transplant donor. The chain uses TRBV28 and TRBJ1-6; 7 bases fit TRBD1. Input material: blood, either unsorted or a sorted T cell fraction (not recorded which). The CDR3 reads CASSIAGAVGTANSPLHF. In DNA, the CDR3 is TGTGCCAGCAGTATCGCTGGGGCGGTGGGGACAGCTAATTCACCCCTCCACTTT.